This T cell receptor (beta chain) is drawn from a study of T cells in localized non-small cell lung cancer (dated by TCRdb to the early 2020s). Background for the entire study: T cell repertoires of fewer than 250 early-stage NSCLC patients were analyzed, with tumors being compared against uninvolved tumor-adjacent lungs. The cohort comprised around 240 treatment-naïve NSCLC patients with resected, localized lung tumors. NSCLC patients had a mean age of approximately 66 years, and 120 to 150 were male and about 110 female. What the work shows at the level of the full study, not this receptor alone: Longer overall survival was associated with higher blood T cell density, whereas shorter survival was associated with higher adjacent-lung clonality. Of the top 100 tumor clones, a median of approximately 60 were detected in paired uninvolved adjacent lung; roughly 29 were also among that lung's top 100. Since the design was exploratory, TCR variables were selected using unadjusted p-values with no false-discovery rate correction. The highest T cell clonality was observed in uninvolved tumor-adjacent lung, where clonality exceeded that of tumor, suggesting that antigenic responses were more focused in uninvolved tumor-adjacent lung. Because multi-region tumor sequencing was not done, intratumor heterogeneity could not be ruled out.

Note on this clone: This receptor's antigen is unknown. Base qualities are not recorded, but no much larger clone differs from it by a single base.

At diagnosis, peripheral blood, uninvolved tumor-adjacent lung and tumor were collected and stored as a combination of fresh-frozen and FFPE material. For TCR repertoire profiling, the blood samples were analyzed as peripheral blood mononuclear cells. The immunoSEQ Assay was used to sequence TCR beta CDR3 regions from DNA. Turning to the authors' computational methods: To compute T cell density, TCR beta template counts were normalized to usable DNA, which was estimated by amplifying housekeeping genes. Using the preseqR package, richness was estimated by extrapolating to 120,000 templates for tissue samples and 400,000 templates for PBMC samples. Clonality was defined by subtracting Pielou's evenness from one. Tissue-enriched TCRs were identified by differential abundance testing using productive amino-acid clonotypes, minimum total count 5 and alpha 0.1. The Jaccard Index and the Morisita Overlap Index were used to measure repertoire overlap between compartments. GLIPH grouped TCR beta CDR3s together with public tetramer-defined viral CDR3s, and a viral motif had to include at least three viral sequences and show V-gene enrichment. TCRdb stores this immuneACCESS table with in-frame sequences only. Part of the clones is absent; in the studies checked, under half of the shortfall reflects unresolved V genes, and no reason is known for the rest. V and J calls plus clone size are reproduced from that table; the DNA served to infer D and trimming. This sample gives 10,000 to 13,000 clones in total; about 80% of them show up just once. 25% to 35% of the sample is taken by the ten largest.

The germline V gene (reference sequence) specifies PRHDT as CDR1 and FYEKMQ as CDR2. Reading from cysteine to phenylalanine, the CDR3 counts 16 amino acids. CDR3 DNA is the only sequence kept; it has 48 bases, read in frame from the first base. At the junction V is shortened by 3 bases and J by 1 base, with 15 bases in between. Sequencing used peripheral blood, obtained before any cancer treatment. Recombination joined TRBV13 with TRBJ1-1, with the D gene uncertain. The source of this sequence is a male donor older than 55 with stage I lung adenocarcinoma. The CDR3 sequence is CASSLALAAGNTEAFF. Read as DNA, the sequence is TGTGCCAGCAGCTTGGCACTGGCGGCGGGGAACACTGAAGCTTTCTTT.